This TCR beta chain was recovered during a study of T cells after yellow fever vaccination. Study background: Preparation used SMART-Seq v4 Ultra Low Input for the low-cell-number fractions. General study findings and limits: By day 5 rather than day 15, the secondary response had peaked, though it was weaker. Most primary-vaccination clones reappeared after the booster (96% CD4, more than 70% CD8).

The CDR3 covers 18 residues. TCRdb redid the calling of the 5' RACE reads with MiXCR, one entry per CDR3 protein. The sample contains about 220,000 distinct CDR3 sequences, approximately 6.8% of which appear only once. In this sample, this clonotype turned up once. Its specificity is not known. A much larger clone differs from this one at a single base, so this may be a read error. The source of this sequence is a man younger than 40 who received the YFV17D yellow fever vaccine. Sample: CD4+ T cells sorted from PBMCs, taken on the day of the yellow fever booster vaccination. The genes are TRBV21-1 and TRBJ2-6; TRBD2 reflects the table's D call only, with no check against the DNA. TRBV21-1 corresponds to a pseudogene. For the CDR3, the DNA is TGTGCCAGCATCCGTGGCCCCCCGGAAAGCTCTGGGGCCAACGTCCTGACTTTC. This translates into CASIRGPPESSGANVLTF.